This T cell receptor beta chain was documented in a study of molecular identifiers for immune sequencing clone quantification. Broader study findings: The share of molecules held by clones above 20 RNA copies was over 97% in effector cells and under 1% in naive cells.

Per germline, CDR1 LNHDA and CDR2 SQIVND (reference sequence). This CDR3 comprises 17 residues. In this sample, this clonotype turned up once. Its target is not known. At one boundary the junction diverges from the germline segment, which might be a read error. TCRdb reanalysed the PCR reads using MiXCR and keeps one entry per CDR3 protein. This sample has over 600,000 distinct CDR3 sequences; 15% to 20% occur once, and the top ten carry roughly 0.83%. Sequencing input: naive CD8+ T cells from blood, with Jurkat cell RNA spiked in. Stated subset: FACS-sorted CD8+CD4-CCR7+CD45RA+ naive T cells. This chain connects TRBV19 to TRBJ2-2; a possible D gene is TRBD2 (5 bases). This sequence was found in a human donor in good health. Some libraries in this study had Jurkat cell RNA spiked in. CDR3 in amino acids: CAGSPTGPRVNTGELFF. The CDR3 nucleotides read TGCGCCGGTAGCCCGACCGGACCGAGGGTGAACACCGGGGAGCTGTTTTTT.